These T cell receptor beta chains were read from a single sample in a study of cytomegalovirus exposure and HLA in healthy donors. Repertoires were generated with immunoSEQ multiplex PCR, while TCRdb's copy carries only in-frame clones and drops some. The data hold approximately 160,000 clones, with approximately 96% observed a single time. The sample comprised PBMCs. Source of these receptors: a woman aged 18-30 years in good health and CMV-seronegative. Each CDR3 is given with its conserved first and last residue. Clone size, where shown, is once, few, many, or a class for clones that have expanded.

v_call	clone_size	j_call	cdr3_aa
TRBV6-1	once	TRBJ1-6	CASSVTQTVNSPLHF
TRBV11-3	.	TRBJ2-2	CASSGTGLDTGELFF
TRBV7-9	.	TRBJ2-1	CASSLARSEQFF
TRBV5-6	.	TRBJ2-7	CASSFGYEQYF
TRBV5-6	.	TRBJ2-7	CASSPPGNAYEQYF
TRBV2	.	TRBJ2-7	CASSRDRAGVEQYF
TRBV6-1	.	TRBJ2-3	CASSEHSGSDTQYF
TRBV15	.	TRBJ1-5	CATSSEGASSPQHF
TRBV19	.	TRBJ2-7	CASSRPGQGTYEQYF
TRBV18	.	TRBJ2-1	CASSPTSGVWEQFF
TRBV2	.	TRBJ2-2	CASSEQGLTGELFF
TRBV7-9	.	TRBJ1-1	CASSLIRDYMNTEAFF
TRBV7-2	.	TRBJ2-1	CASSPANNEQFF
TRBV5-1	.	TRBJ2-3	CASTLVWGLEAGTQYF
TRBV6-1	.	TRBJ1-2	CASSELGGQPF
TRBV5-1	.	TRBJ2-5	CASSFSRGGETQYF
TRBV18	.	TRBJ1-1	CASSPKPDTEAFF
TRBV5-1	.	TRBJ2-7	CASSLVGQGYEQYF
TRBV10-2	.	TRBJ2-2	CASRGTGGWANTGELFF
TRBV7-9	.	TRBJ1-2	CASSLDRAGDGYTF
TRBV19	.	TRBJ1-2	CASSPPDRGLGGYTF
TRBV9	.	TRBJ2-5	CASSVGLLDQETQYF
TRBV2	.	TRBJ1-2	CASTEAGSPNYGYTF
TRBV9	.	TRBJ2-1	CASSKSGSEQFF
TRBV18	.	TRBJ1-2	CASSPGRTGTGTSGYTF
TRBV7-3	once	TRBJ2-2	CASSPSGLPNTGELFF
TRBV9	.	TRBJ1-6	CASSASPGGYNSPLHF